This T cell receptor (beta chain) was documented in a study of cytomegalovirus exposure and HLA in healthy donors. Study-wide results and limits: Researchers reported that three CMV-associated chains were confirmed in vitro as CMV antigen-specific.

The PCR employed 60 Vbeta primers together with 13 Jbeta primers. Profiled with immunoSEQ multiplex PCR; TCRdb holds only in-frame clones, not every one. The sample lists 110,000 to 150,000 clones, roughly four fifths occurring once. As regards this clone: The antigen is not known.

Germline CDR1 and CDR2: SGHRS and YFSETQ. This CDR3 spans 14 amino acids. V shed 0 bases and J shed 4 bases, with 11 bases lying between them. The receptor was isolated from a woman aged 55 to 70 in good health and CMV-seropositive. The chain is built from TRBV5-1 and TRBJ2-7; perhaps TRBD1 as D (5 bases). Sequences were obtained from PBMCs. The CDR3 is CASSLEGFSYEQYF. Written as DNA, the CDR3 is TGCGCCAGCAGCTTGGAGGGGTTCAGTTACGAGCAGTACTTC.